The 6 T cell receptor beta chains reported below all come from one sample, sequenced in a study of early T cells in non-severe SARS-CoV-2 infection. A single record per CDR3 protein comes from TCRdb applying MiXCR to the 5' RACE reads. The sample gives about 46,000 distinct CDR3 sequences, about 9.3% of which show up once; approximately 15% is in the top ten. The source material was whole blood. The source is an adult who was a healthcare worker with PCR-confirmed SARS-CoV-2 infection or an uninfected control (not recorded which).

V gene TRBV28 combines with J gene TRBJ2-1; 9 bases fit TRBD2. The CDR3 runs to 13 residues. Trimming cost V 2 bases and J 7 bases; bases outside gene matches: 0. The germline gives CDR1 MDHEN, CDR2 SYDVKM. Here the CDR3 reads CASSLLAGNEQFF. CDR3 DNA sequence: TGTGCCAGCAGTTTACTAGCGGGGAATGAGCAGTTCTTC.

The chain employs TRBV29-1 and TRBJ2-1, with unresolved D. V was clipped by 6 bases and J by 2 bases, with 14 bases between them. The CDR3 is made up of 14 amino acids. Germline loops: CDR1 SQVTM, CDR2 ANQGSEA. The CDR3 region has the DNA TGCAGCGTAGCCGGTGGGTCTGCCTACAATGAGCAGTTCTTC. Encoded protein: CSVAGGSAYNEQFF.

In DNA, the CDR3 is TGTGCCAGCAGCTTTTTGAGGGGGACTGTTGCCTACGAGCAGTACTTC. Its translation is CASSFLRGTVAYEQYF. This chain links TRBV11-3 with TRBJ2-7; the D gene could be TRBD1 or TRBD2 (6 bases each). V dropped 3 bases and J dropped 2 bases, with 17 bases sitting between them. Germline V gives CDR1 SGHNT, CDR2 YENEEA. The CDR3 extends over 16 amino acids.

The CDR3 reads CAISDTDRGAYEQYF. In nucleotides, the CDR3 is TGTGCCATCAGCGATACCGACAGGGGCGCCTACGAGCAGTACTTC. The chain uses TRBV10-3 and TRBJ2-7; 8 positions match TRBD1. Germline V gene lookup returns CDR1 ENHRY and CDR2 SYGVKD. The V segment lost 6 bases and the J segment 2 bases; nucleotides outside the gene matches: 9. CDR3 length: 15 amino acids.

This clonotype came up many times. This chain uses TRBV10-3 with TRBJ2-1; unclear D gene. This CDR3 spans 11 amino acids. Germline V gene lookup returns CDR1 ENHRY and CDR2 SYGVKD. V lost 7 bases, J lost 8 bases, and 9 bases lay in between. In nucleotides, the CDR3 is TGTGCCATCAAGTTTGCCGATGAGCAGTTCTTC. Translating it yields CAIKFADEQFF.

V usage is TRBV2 and J usage is TRBJ2-5; the D gene could be TRBD1 or TRBD2 (5 bases each). The CDR3 spans 13 residues. The germline V gene has CDR1 SNHLY and CDR2 FYNNEI. The germline V and J ends were trimmed by 6 bases and 4 bases, with 12 bases remaining between them. The CDR3 sequence: CASRRDRGETQYF. In nucleotides, the CDR3 is TGTGCCAGCAGAAGGGACCGGGGAGAGACCCAGTACTTC. Based on the CDR3 plus reference TRBV2 and TRBJ2-5, the full variable domain is EPEVTQTPSHQVTQMGQEVILRCVPISNHLYFYWYRQILGQKVEFLVSFYNNEISEKSEIFDDQFSVERPDGSNFTLKIRSTKLEDSAMYFCASRRDRGETQYFGPGTRLLVL.